These 27 T cell receptor beta chains share one sample of origin, sequenced in a study of T-cell reconstitution after alpha-beta-depleted transplantation in children. The library targeted TCRbeta and was prepared with unique molecular identifiers. TCRdb recomputed calls from the PCR reads with MiXCR, one row per CDR3 protein. This table has fewer than 700,000 distinct CDR3 sequences, 13% appearing once. The sequencing here drew on PBMCs, mostly from graft donor cells, taken 360 days after TCRalphabeta/CD19-depleted stem cell transplant. The receptors stem from a male patient younger than 18 who had a stem cell transplant for acute myeloid leukemia, so the T cells may come from the graft donor.

At least ten counts were recorded for this clonotype. The chain couples TRBV20-1 to TRBJ2-1; the D is unclear. V dropped 3 bases and J dropped 7 bases, with 4 bases sitting between them. Germline lookup yields CDR1 DFQATT and CDR2 SNEGSKA (reference sequence). The CDR3 covers 10 residues. CDR3 in DNA: TGCAGTGCTAGCAGGAATGAGCAGTTCTTC. As protein: CSASRNEQFF.

This clonotype was found a few times. This chain links TRBV6-6 with TRBJ2-2; D gene uncertain. Germline values: CDR1 MNHNY, CDR2 SVGAGI (reference sequence). This CDR3 has 11 amino acids. Deletions cut 10 bases from V and 11 bases from J, with 14 bases between. CDR3 coding DNA: TGTGCCACCTGGAGCGTTCGAGAGCTGTTTTTT. It encodes CATWSVRELFF.

This clonotype was detected only a few times. The genes are TRBV7-2 and TRBJ1-1; 7 nucleotides agree with TRBD1. CDR1 and CDR2 from the germline V gene are SGHTA and FQGNSA. Trimming took 2 bases from V and 1 from J; bases not matched to a gene: 13. The CDR3 is made up of 18 amino acids. CDR3 in DNA: TGTGCCAGCAGCTTAAGGCCTCCCGGGACAGTACCGAACACTGAAGCTTTCTTT. This translates into CASSLRPPGTVPNTEAFF.

This rearrangement joins TRBV6-1 to TRBJ2-3, with 9 bases fitting TRBD2. Germline values: CDR1 MNHNS, CDR2 SASEGT. J was trimmed by 0 bases and V by 5 bases; bases with no gene match: 9. The CDR3 has 17 residues. The CDR3 region has the DNA TGTGCCAGCAGTAGACTAGCGGACCATCAAAGCACAGATACGCAGTATTTT. It specifies CASSRLADHQSTDTQYF.

The chain employs TRBV5-1 and TRBJ2-2; 9 nucleotides align to TRBD2. Losses at the gene ends were 7 bases for V and 5 bases for J; bases not matched to a gene: 9. The germline gives CDR1 SGHRS, CDR2 YFSETQ. This CDR3 is 15 amino acids long. The CDR3 here is CASRLTSGWTGELFF. DNA for the CDR3: TGCGCCAGCCGTCTGACTAGCGGATGGACCGGGGAGCTGTTTTTT.

This sequence joins TRBV19 and TRBJ1-1; D remains ambiguous. Trimming cost V 6 bases and J 9 bases, with 20 bases left between them. CDR1 is LNHDA, CDR2 SQIVND, per germline (reference sequence). This CDR3 comprises 14 residues. CDR3 loop: CASSPPPARGKAFF. In DNA, the CDR3 is TGTGCCAGTAGCCCCCCCCCCGCGAGAGGAAAAGCTTTCTTT.

The rearrangement joins TRBV7-9 to TRBJ2-1, with D perhaps matching TRBD2 (6 bases). The CDR3 has 16 amino acids. The V gene's germline CDR1 is SEHNR and CDR2 FQNEAQ (reference sequence). V lost 1 base, J lost 3 bases, and 13 bases lay in between. In DNA form, the CDR3 reads TGTGCCAGCAGCTTAGGGCTAGCGACCCTCTACAATGAGCAGTTCTTC. Its translation is CASSLGLATLYNEQFF.

J is TRBJ2-7 and V is TRBV27, with D possibly being TRBD1 or TRBD2 (5 bases each). V was cut by 4 bases and J by 4 bases, with 23 bases left in between. Per the germline V gene, CDR1 is MNHEY and CDR2 is SMNVEV (reference sequence). This CDR3 spans 17 amino acids. CDR3 sequence (DNA): TGTGCCAGCAGTTCCCCGAGGGGCAGGACGGGGTCTTACGAGCAGTACTTC. Translated, it gives CASSSPRGRTGSYEQYF.

This clonotype was counted a few times. This chain joins TRBV28 and TRBJ2-7; no clear D gene. The V and J ends lost 1 base and 5 bases respectively, with 9 bases between them. Germline CDR1 reads MDHEN; CDR2 reads SYDVKM. The CDR3 extends over 13 amino acids. CDR3 sequence: CASSLLETHEQYF. The CDR3 DNA reads as TGTGCCAGCAGTTTATTAGAGACACACGAGCAGTACTTC. The full variable domain, rest sourced from reference TRBV28 and TRBJ2-7, is DVKVTQSSRYLVKRTGEKVFLECVQDMDHENMFWYRQDPGLGLRLIYFSYDVKMKEKGDIPEGYSVSREKKERFSLILESASTNQTSMYLCASSLLETHEQYFGPGTRLTVT.

The table lists this clonotype with a few counts. This chain connects TRBV14 to TRBJ2-7; 7 positions agree with TRBD1. The trim removed 1 base at V and 6 bases at J, leaving 15 bases unmatched. From germline, CDR1 is SGHDN and CDR2 FVKESK. This CDR3 region has 17 residues. The DNA for the CDR3 is TGTGCCAGCAGCCAAGTTTTAGACAGGGTGAAGGTAGGCGAGCAGTACTTC. It translates to CASSQVLDRVKVGEQYF.

The chain is built from TRBV28 and TRBJ1-5; D is perhaps TRBD1 (5 bases). V was trimmed by 10 bases and J by 11 bases, leaving 21 bases between them. The length of the CDR3 is 13 residues. Germline assignment: CDR1 MDHEN and CDR2 SYDVKM. The CDR3 here is CAIPTGEPPSQHF. The CDR3 DNA is TGTGCCATCCCAACAGGAGAGCCGCCGTCCCAGCATTTT.

The J gene is TRBJ2-7, the V gene TRBV7-9; TRBD2 agrees at 7 bases. V dropped 9 bases and J dropped 3; count of bases not matched to a gene: 11. Germline loops: CDR1 SEHNR, CDR2 FQNEAQ (reference sequence). This CDR3 has 14 amino acids. The CDR3 nucleotides are TGTGCCAGTCAAAACGGCGGGGGAGGCTACGAGCAGTACTTC. Its translation is CASQNGGGGYEQYF.

Regarding this clonotype: At one of its ends the junction is not consistent with the germline gene, which may arise from a read error. The gene calls are TRBV6-5 and TRBJ1-4; D perhaps matches TRBD1 (6 bases). The CDR3 extends over 17 amino acids. Germline V gene data show CDR1 as MNHEY and CDR2 as SVGAGI. Written as DNA, the CDR3 is TGTGCCAGCAGTTCCTACCTTAACAGGGAGGTAGATGAAAAAGTGTTTTTT. Residues: CASSSYLNREVDEKVFF.

The genes are TRBV6-5 and TRBJ2-7; 7 bases fit TRBD2. The ends lost 0 bases at V and 1 base at J; junction bases unmatched: 9. The CDR3 sequence is 17 residues long. The germline gives CDR1 MNHEY, CDR2 SVGAGI. In DNA, the CDR3 is TGTGCCAGCAGTTACTCGATGAGTAGCGGGCCATCCTACGAGCAGTACTTC. Translated: CASSYSMSSGPSYEQYF.

The rearrangement links TRBV6-4 to TRBJ2-2; no reliable D call. The CDR3 length is 13 residues. V was clipped by 0 bases and J by 3 bases, with 2 bases between them. Germline lookup yields CDR1 MRHNA and CDR2 SNTAGT. The DNA of the CDR3 is TGTGCCAGCAGTGACTCCTACACCGGGGAGCTGTTTTTT. It specifies CASSDSYTGELFF.

This clonotype was detected many times. The V and J genes are TRBV12-3 or TRBV12-4 and TRBJ2-1; D is undetermined. V shed 7 bases and J shed 10 bases, with 11 bases lying between them. The CDR3 consists of 11 residues. CDR3 nucleotide sequence: TGTGCCAGCACAAATAGCTGGGAGCAGTTCTTC. Its protein product is CASTNSWEQFF.

This clonotype was observed many times. The V and J genes are TRBV29-1 and TRBJ2-1; TRBD2 matches at 9 bases. The length of the CDR3 is 17 residues. Germline lookup yields CDR1 SQVTM and CDR2 ANQGSEA. The J segment lost 0 bases and the V segment lost 7 bases, leaving 13 bases of the junction unmatched. CDR3 bases: TGCAGCGCTCACGGCGGGCTAGCGGGGAGCTCCTACAATGAGCAGTTCTTC. Translation: CSAHGGLAGSSYNEQFF.

The gene calls are TRBV20-1 and TRBJ2-2; 8 nucleotides match TRBD2. Per the germline V gene, CDR1 is DFQATT and CDR2 is SNEGSKA (reference sequence). This CDR3 comprises 16 residues. The trim removed 2 bases at V and 1 base at J, leaving 6 bases unmatched. This CDR3 is CSARSRLAGNTGELFF. CDR3 coding DNA: TGCAGTGCTAGATCCCGGCTAGCGGGGAACACCGGGGAGCTGTTTTTT.

The J gene is TRBJ2-5, the V gene TRBV7-9, with TRBD1 identical over 10 bases. CDR1 and CDR2 from the germline V gene are SEHNR and FQNEAQ (reference sequence). V lost 6 bases and J lost 4; bases outside the gene matches: 5. The CDR3 length is 14 residues. The CDR3, as DNA: TGTGCCAGCAGACCCAGACAGGGGGCAGAGACCCAGTACTTC. The encoded protein is CASRPRQGAETQYF.

This clonotype has just a few counts. V is TRBV12-3 or TRBV12-4 and J is TRBJ1-2; D not certain. The CDR3 totals 14 residues. V was pared by 5 bases and J by 0 bases, with 10 bases between. CDR3 protein: CASSLPLANYGYTF. CDR3 nucleotide sequence: TGTGCCAGCAGTCTTCCTTTAGCTAACTATGGCTACACCTTC.

This clonotype was detected only a few times. The genes are TRBV4-3 and TRBJ2-1; D call uncertain. Germline CDR1 and CDR2: LGHNA and YSLEER. Trimming cost V 0 bases and J 0 bases, with 15 bases left between them. This CDR3 contains 18 residues. The CDR3, as DNA: TGCGCCAGCAGCCAAGATTATGATTGGCAGAGCTCCTACAATGAGCAGTTCTTC. Translated: CASSQDYDWQSSYNEQFF.

There are many counts of this clonotype. This chain joins TRBV6-1 and TRBJ2-1; 10 nucleotides line up with TRBD1. Trimming took 9 bases from V and 5 from J; bases not matched to a gene: 10. Germline assignment: CDR1 MNHNS and CDR2 SASEGT. CDR3 length equals 15 residues. The CDR3 is CASPKPGQGNNEQFF. The CDR3, as DNA: TGTGCCAGTCCAAAGCCGGGACAGGGGAACAATGAGCAGTTCTTC.

This clonotype was observed many times. The chain combines TRBV12-3 or TRBV12-4 with TRBJ2-1; TRBD2 matches 9 bases. The V segment lost 6 bases and the J segment 7 bases; nucleotides outside the gene matches: 7. CDR3 length: 14 amino acids. DNA of the CDR3: TGTGCCAGCAGGTATAGCGGGAGAAAGAATGAGCAGTTCTTC. Translation gives CASRYSGRKNEQFF.

The rearrangement uses TRBV4-3 and TRBJ2-3, with no clear D. V lost 4 bases to trimming and J lost 3 bases, with 29 bases between them. This CDR3 is 20 amino acids long. CDR1 and CDR2 (germline): LGHNA, YSLEER. The CDR3 is CASSLSTNLRASKKTDTQYF. CDR3 sequence (DNA): TGCGCCAGCAGCCTATCCACGAATTTAAGAGCGTCGAAGAAGACAGATACGCAGTATTTT.

This clonotype was observed a few times. This chain links TRBV29-1 with TRBJ2-1, with a tentative D call TRBD1 (5 bases). The CDR3 is made up of 14 amino acids. Germline CDR1 SQVTM, CDR2 ANQGSEA. Trimming shortened V by 3 bases and J by 1 base, and 10 bases separated the two germline ends. The CDR3 loop reads CSVDQGPSYNEQFF. CDR3 nucleotides: TGCAGCGTTGATCAGGGCCCTTCCTACAATGAGCAGTTCTTC.

This clonotype has more than one count but fewer than ten. The chain employs TRBV2 and TRBJ2-5, with 8 nucleotides matching TRBD1. Germline-derived CDR1 and CDR2 are SNHLY and FYNNEI. The CDR3 runs to 12 residues. The ends lost 10 bases at V and 2 bases at J; junction bases unmatched: 3. The CDR3, as DNA: TGTGCCAAGGGACAGGTTCAAGAGACCCAGTACTTC. Residues: CAKGQVQETQYF.

The V and J genes are TRBV6-2 or TRBV6-3 and TRBJ2-1; 10 positions agree with TRBD2. CDR1 is MNHEY, CDR2 SVGEGT, per germline. This CDR3 has 14 amino acids. Trimming took 8 bases from V and 2 from J; bases not matched to a gene: 3. The DNA for the CDR3 is TGTGCCAGCGCGCTAGCGGGAGCCTACAATGAGCAGTTCTTC. Its protein is CASALAGAYNEQFF.